Following are 13 T cell receptor beta chains from one sample sequenced in a study of T-cell reconstitution after alpha-beta-depleted transplantation in children. Preparation of the TCRbeta library used unique molecular identifiers. Each CDR3 protein is one row after TCRdb ran MiXCR on the PCR reads. The profile shows about 1,000,000 distinct CDR3 sequences, less than 30% of them singletons. Sample: PBMCs, mostly from graft donor cells, taken 360 days after TCRalphabeta/CD19-depleted stem cell transplant. The receptor source for this set is a boy in the first two years of life who had a stem cell transplant for SCID, so the T cells may come from the graft donor.

The genes are TRBV27 and TRBJ1-2; 9 bases align to TRBD1. V shed 6 bases and J 0 bases; nucleotides not matched to a gene: 8. Germline-derived CDR1 and CDR2 are MNHEY and SMNVEV (reference sequence). There are 16 residues in the CDR3. The CDR3 sequence is CASSLQGAQANYGYTF. The DNA of the CDR3 is TGTGCCAGCAGCCTACAGGGGGCCCAAGCTAACTATGGCTACACCTTC.

This sequence joins TRBV4-3 and TRBJ2-3; the match to TRBD2 covers 12 bases. Per germline, CDR1 LGHNA and CDR2 YSLEER. V dropped 0 bases and J dropped 6; count of bases not matched to a gene: 7. The CDR3 contains 17 residues. The CDR3 nucleotides are TGCGCCAGCAGCCAAGAGGGTCTAGCGGGGGGGCAGGATACGCAGTATTTT. It specifies CASSQEGLAGGQDTQYF.

This chain connects TRBV29-1 to TRBJ1-1; no reliable D call. The CDR3 extends over 14 amino acids. V was shortened by 6 bases and J by 4 bases, with 18 bases between the two germline ends. CDR1 is SQVTM and CDR2 is ANQGSEA in the germline V gene. The DNA of the CDR3 is TGCAGCGTCGACACCCCCGGGGTGAGCACTGAAGCTTTCTTT. This sequence encodes CSVDTPGVSTEAFF. The variable domain in full, with the rest retrieved from reference TRBV29-1 and TRBJ1-1, is SAVISQKPSRDICQRGTSLTIQCQVDSQVTMMFWYRQQPGQSLTLIATANQGSEATYESGFVIDKFPISRPNLTFSTLTVSNMSPEDSSIYLCSVDTPGVSTEAFFGQGTRLTVV.

This clonotype was observed at least ten times. This chain links TRBV6-5 with TRBJ2-1, with D perhaps TRBD2 (5 bases). The CDR3 runs 14 residues. Trimming removed 6 bases at V and 5 bases at J, with 14 bases between. Germline loops: CDR1 MNHEY, CDR2 SVGAGI. CDR3 sequence reads: CASSYPGVDNEQFF. DNA of the CDR3: TGTGCCAGCAGCTATCCCGGGGTAGACAATGAGCAGTTCTTC.

The V gene is TRBV29-1, the J gene TRBJ1-1; D is ambiguous. The CDR3 is 13 residues long. In germline, CDR1 is SQVTM, CDR2 ANQGSEA. V dropped 7 bases and J dropped 7 bases, with 19 bases sitting between them. This CDR3 reads CSALGGLGDEAFF. The CDR3 DNA follows: TGCAGCGCCCTCGGAGGGCTTGGTGATGAAGCTTTCTTT.

In its sample, this clonotype was seen a few times. The chain couples TRBV7-8 to TRBJ2-7, with TRBD1 matching over 9 bases. Trimming took 5 bases from V and 2 from J; bases not matched to a gene: 19. Germline V lookup: CDR1 SGHVS, CDR2 FQNEAQ. The length of the CDR3 is 19 residues. DNA of the CDR3: TGTGCCAGCAGCCCCGGGACAGGGCTTTCGGTGGATGGACCCTACGAGCAGTACTTC. It is translated as CASSPGTGLSVDGPYEQYF.

The chain uses TRBV27 and TRBJ1-6; the D is unclear. The V end lost 8 bases, the J end lost 2 bases, and 13 bases lay between the germline ends. The CDR3 is made up of 15 amino acids. Germline V gene data show CDR1 as MNHEY and CDR2 as SMNVEV (reference sequence). CDR3 in amino acids: CASALDGTYNSPLHF. CDR3 bases: TGTGCCAGCGCCCTCGACGGAACCTATAATTCACCCCTCCACTTT.

The rearrangement joins TRBV12-3 or TRBV12-4 to TRBJ2-1; 7 bases line up with TRBD1. The J segment lost 15 bases and the V segment lost 5 bases, leaving 16 bases of the junction unmatched. CDR3 size: 14 residues. In DNA, the CDR3 is TGTGCCAGCAGTGGGCAGACAGGGCTCCTCAGGGGGTTCTTC. Amino acids: CASSGQTGLLRGFF.

A few counts support this clonotype. This chain connects TRBV5-1 to TRBJ2-3; 7 nucleotides agree with TRBD2. This CDR3 is 15 amino acids long. Germline loops: CDR1 SGHRS, CDR2 YFSETQ. The junction had 7 bases not matched to a gene; V was cut back by 1 base and J by 5 bases. The CDR3 coding sequence is TGCGCCAGCAGCTTGAACCGGGAGGCGGGAGATACGCAGTATTTT. Amino acids: CASSLNREAGDTQYF. Full variable domain (outside the CDR3, taken from reference TRBV5-1 and TRBJ2-3): KAGVTQTPRYLIKTRGQQVTLSCSPISGHRSVSWYQQTPGQGLQFLFEYFSETQRNKGNFPGRFSGRQFSNSRSEMNVSTLELGDSALYLCASSLNREAGDTQYFGPGTRLTVL.

The chain joins TRBV5-5 to TRBJ1-1, with TRBD1 matching 8 bases. Germline V gene data show CDR1 as SGHKS and CDR2 as YYEKEE (reference sequence). This CDR3 contains 15 residues. V lost 2 bases to trimming and J lost 0 bases; unmatched junction nucleotides: 3. The CDR3 is CASSLRTGMNTEAFF. CDR3 coding DNA: TGTGCCAGCAGCTTAAGGACAGGGATGAACACTGAAGCTTTCTTT. Together with reference TRBV5-5 and TRBJ1-1, the CDR3 gives the full variable domain: DAGVTQSPTHLIKTRGQQVTLRCSPISGHKSVSWYQQVLGQGPQFIFQYYEKEERGRGNFPDRFSARQFPNYSSELNVNALLLGDSALYLCASSLRTGMNTEAFFGQGTRLTVV.

The chain carries TRBV5-1 and TRBJ2-1, with 16 bases identical to TRBD2. CDR1 SGHRS and CDR2 YFSETQ come from the germline V gene. This CDR3 has 19 amino acids. J gave up 1 base and V 3 bases, and 7 bases lay outside the gene matches. This chain's CDR3 is CASSSAGLAGGSSYNEQFF. In DNA form, the CDR3 reads TGCGCCAGCAGCTCCGCGGGACTAGCGGGGGGGAGTTCCTACAATGAGCAGTTCTTC.

This clonotype was recorded a few times. The chain combines TRBV4-1 with TRBJ2-7; D is ambiguous. V was clipped by 2 bases and J by 10 bases, with 18 bases between them. CDR3 size: 14 residues. The germline V gene encodes CDR1 MGHRA and CDR2 YSYEKL. CDR3 coding DNA: TGCGCCAGCAGCCAAAGAATGGACGGCACGAACCAGTACTTC. Residues: CASSQRMDGTNQYF.

Many counts were recorded for this clonotype. The rearrangement joins TRBV15 to TRBJ2-5, with D possibly being TRBD1 or TRBD2 (5 bases each). Germline loops: CDR1 LNHNV, CDR2 YYDKDF (reference sequence). The CDR3 is made up of 13 amino acids. V was cut by 0 bases and J by 5 bases, with 7 bases left in between. CDR3: CATSRDEGETQYF. CDR3 coding DNA: TGTGCCACCAGCAGAGATGAGGGGGAGACCCAGTACTTC. Combining the CDR3 with reference TRBV15 and TRBJ2-5 gives the whole variable domain DAMVIQNPRYQVTQFGKPVTLSCSQTLNHNVMYWYQQKSSQAPKLLFHYYDKDFNNEADTPDNFQSRRPNTSFCFLDIRSPGLGDTAMYLCATSRDEGETQYFGPGTRLLVL.